This TCR beta chain was sequenced during a study of blood T cell repertoires in COVID-19 (dated by TCRdb to the early 2020s). Notes on the research overall: Samples covering the acute and convalescent phases of COVID-19 were provided by collaborators in the United States, Italy and Spain. Samples were obtained from the ongoing ImmuneRACE study (first 160 participants) and from over 1,000 subjects provided by 6 global collaborators. Where HLA class I and class II types were available, the types were taken from metadata supplied by the sample provider, not from assay-based typing. Subjects who had been exposed to COVID-19, were actively infected with it, or had recovered from it provided the deeply sampled blood TCRbeta repertoires that made up the dataset. Nearly every sample came with metadata listing a de-identified subject ID, COVID-19 status, age in years and sex. A freely available public database, intended as a resource for researchers studying the immune response to SARS-CoV-2, is where the repertoires were released. The prospective study material was composed of cDNA or gDNA derived from T cells, B-cell-depleted T cells, or PBMCs. General study outcomes and caveats: How much clinical and demographic metadata was included differed by source and by participant, and the metadata was provided uncurated.

V is pared back by 3 bases and J by 4 bases, with 13 bases lying between the germline termini. CDR3 length: 15 amino acids, cysteine to phenylalanine. The DNA shown is the 45-base CDR3, in frame from base 1. The germline V gene encodes CDR1 MDHEN and CDR2 SYDVKM. As concerns this clone: Its antigen is still unknown. No much larger clonotype is one base removed from it; base qualities were not supplied.

In the prospective study, participants were about 18 to 95 years old, resided in about 25 geographic areas of the United States, and were enrolled through a virtual design. In the prospective study, participants were assigned to cohorts based on the clinical history participants reported in a screening survey and a study questionnaire. ImmuneRACE Cohort 3 recovered participants were defined by two consecutive negative NP/OP PCR tests, healthcare professional clearance, or symptom resolution. In the prospective study, whole blood, serum and a nasopharyngeal or oropharyngeal swab were collected from each participant by mobile phlebotomists. Prospective study participants could optionally give additional blood draws and questionnaires over an approximately 2-month period. Prospective study blood samples were shipped either frozen or at room temperature before DNA extraction. The immunoSEQ Assay, a bias-controlled multiplex PCR, was used to amplify TCRbeta CDR3 regions from genomic DNA. The original methods were these. Nucleated cell counts per sample were estimated from amplification of reference gene primers within the assay. To quantify the absolute abundance of each unique TCRbeta CDR3 rearrangement, sequence reads were collapsed and filtered. For each sample, productive Simpson clonality was calculated as the square root of Simpson's diversity index over productive rearrangements. TCRdb carries this immuneACCESS record with in-frame sequences only. Its versions omit some clonotypes, under half of them owing to an unresolved V gene in the studies checked, with the rest unexplained. The V and J calls and clone size are taken from that table; D and trimming were inferred from the DNA. The sample includes approximately 360,000 clones, with over 80% observed a single time. The top ten constitute 5% to 6% of the sample.

The chain was built from TRBV28 and TRBJ1-3, with no confident D gene call. The source material was PBMCs or T cells enriched from blood (not recorded which). The TCR comes from a woman in her 50s who had recovered from COVID-19. The CDR3 loop reads CASSLARQLGNTIYF. In nucleotide form, the sequence is TGTGCCAGCAGTTTGGCCCGCCAGTTAGGAAACACCATATATTTT.